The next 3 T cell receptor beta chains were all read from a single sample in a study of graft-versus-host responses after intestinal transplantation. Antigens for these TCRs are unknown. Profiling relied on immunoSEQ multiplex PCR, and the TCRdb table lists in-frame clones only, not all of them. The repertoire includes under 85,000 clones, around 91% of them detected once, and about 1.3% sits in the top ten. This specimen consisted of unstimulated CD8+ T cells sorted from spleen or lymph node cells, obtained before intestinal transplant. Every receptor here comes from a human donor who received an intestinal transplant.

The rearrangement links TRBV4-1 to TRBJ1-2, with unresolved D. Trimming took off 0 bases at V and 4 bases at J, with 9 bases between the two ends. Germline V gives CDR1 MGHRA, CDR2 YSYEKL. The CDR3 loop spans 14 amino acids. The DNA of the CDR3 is TGCGCCAGCAGCCAAGAGGGAGGGATCTATGGCTACACCTTC. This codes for CASSQEGGIYGYTF.

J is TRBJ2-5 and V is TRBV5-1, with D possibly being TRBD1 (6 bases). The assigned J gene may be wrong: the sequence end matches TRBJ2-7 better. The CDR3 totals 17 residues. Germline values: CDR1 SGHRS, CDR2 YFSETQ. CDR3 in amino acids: CASSQELYGQSSYEQYF. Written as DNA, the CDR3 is TGCGCCAGCAGCCAGGAGTTATATGGACAGAGCTCCTACGAGCAGTACTTC.

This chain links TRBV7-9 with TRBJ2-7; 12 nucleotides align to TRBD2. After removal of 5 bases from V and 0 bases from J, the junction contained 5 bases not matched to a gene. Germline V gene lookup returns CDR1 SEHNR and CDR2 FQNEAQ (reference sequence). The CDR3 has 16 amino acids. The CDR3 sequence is CASSTPTSGGSYEQYF. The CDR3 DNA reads TGTGCCAGCAGCACCCCGACTAGCGGGGGCTCCTACGAGCAGTACTTC.